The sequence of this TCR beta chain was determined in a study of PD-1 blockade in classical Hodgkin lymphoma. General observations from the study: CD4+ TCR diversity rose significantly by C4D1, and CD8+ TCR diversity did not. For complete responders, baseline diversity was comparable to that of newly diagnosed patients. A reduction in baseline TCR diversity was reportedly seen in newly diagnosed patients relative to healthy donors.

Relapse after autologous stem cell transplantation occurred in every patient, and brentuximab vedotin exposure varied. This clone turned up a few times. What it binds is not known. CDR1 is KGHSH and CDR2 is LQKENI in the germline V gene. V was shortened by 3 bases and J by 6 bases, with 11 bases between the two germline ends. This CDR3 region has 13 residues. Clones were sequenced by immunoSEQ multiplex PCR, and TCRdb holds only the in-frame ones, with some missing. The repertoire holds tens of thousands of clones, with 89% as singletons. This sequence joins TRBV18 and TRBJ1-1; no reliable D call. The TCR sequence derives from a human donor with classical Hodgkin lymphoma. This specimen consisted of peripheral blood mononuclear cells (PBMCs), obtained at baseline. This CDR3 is CASSPGVPPEAFF. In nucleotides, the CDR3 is TGTGCCAGCTCACCCGGAGTACCACCTGAAGCTTTCTTT.